These 20 T cell receptor beta chains came from one sample sequenced in a study of regulatory T cells in long-lasting Graves disease. Stated time point: newly diagnosed GD, antithyroid drugs for less than 3 months. RNA isolated from PBMCs was used to make the TCR library. Arm-PCR with iRepertoire HTBI primers amplified the CDR3 regions for these TCR beta libraries. MiXCR was run by TCRdb on the multiplex PCR reads, yielding one entry per CDR3 protein. The repertoire includes 250,000 or so distinct CDR3 sequences, more than 15% of them detected once, and 12% to 15% sits in the top ten. These same data were also listed under a study on T cells in Graves' hyperthyroidism and ophthalmopathy.

The material sequenced was peripheral blood mononuclear cells (PBMCs), taken at new diagnosis, from a patient treated with antithyroid drugs. These receptors were obtained from a woman in her thirties with Graves disease.

This clonotype was seen at least ten times. The gene calls are TRBV5-6 and TRBJ2-5, with D tentatively TRBD1 (5 bases). CDR3 size: 14 residues. Per the germline V gene, CDR1 is SGHDT and CDR2 is YYEEEE. V shed 4 bases and J shed 5 bases, with 15 bases lying between them. In nucleotides, the CDR3 is TGTGCCAGCAGCGCAACAGGACCGGCGGAGACCCAGTACTTC. Its translation is CASSATGPAETQYF.

There are many counts of this clonotype. The rearrangement joins TRBV20-1 to TRBJ1-2; D not certain. Trimming cost V 3 bases and J 8 bases, with 10 bases left between them. The CDR3 sequence is 11 residues long. Per the germline V gene, CDR1 is DFQATT and CDR2 is SNEGSKA (reference sequence). The CDR3 is CSASHGRGYTF. CDR3 in DNA: TGCAGTGCTAGTCACGGGAGAGGCTACACCTTC.

In this sample, this clonotype turned up once. V and J are TRBV27 and TRBJ2-1, with 8 positions matching TRBD1. CDR1 is MNHEY and CDR2 is SMNVEV in the germline V gene (reference sequence). Germline trimming cut 2 bases from V and 4 bases from J; bases unmatched to any gene: 10. The CDR3 consists of 17 residues. The CDR3 protein is CASSLIGQGSPYNEQFF. The CDR3 bases are TGTGCCAGCAGTTTAATAGGACAGGGATCCCCGTACAATGAGCAGTTCTTC.

The sample holds many counts of this clonotype. The chain links TRBV2 to TRBJ1-1; 7 nucleotides agree with TRBD1. V was clipped by 4 bases and J by 5 bases; unmatched bases: 10. Germline V CDR1 and CDR2: SNHLY, FYNNEI. The CDR3 sequence is 15 residues long. The DNA for the CDR3 is TGTGCCAGCAGTGCCCTGAACAGGGGAGGGACTGAAGCTTTCTTT. Protein sequence: CASSALNRGGTEAFF.

This clonotype has a count of ten or more. The V call is TRBV29-1, the J call TRBJ2-5, with D perhaps matching TRBD1 (5 bases). The CDR3 length is 16 residues. Per the germline V gene, CDR1 is SQVTM and CDR2 is ANQGSEA. V lost 4 bases and J 0 bases, leaving 18 bases between the germline ends. CDR3 in amino acids: CSVVFFRVGNQETQYF. For the CDR3, the DNA is TGCAGCGTTGTTTTCTTCAGGGTAGGCAACCAAGAGACCCAGTACTTC.

The table lists this clonotype with many counts. The chain carries TRBV18 and TRBJ1-2; D is possibly TRBD1 (5 bases). Trimming shortened V by 6 bases and J by 4 bases, and 18 bases separated the two germline ends. The CDR3 spans 15 residues. Germline CDR1 and CDR2: KGHSH and LQKENI. The DNA of the CDR3 is TGTGCCAGCTCCCAGGACATACGTTCCATCTATGGCTACACCTTC. It encodes CASSQDIRSIYGYTF.

Ten or more counts support this clonotype. This chain connects TRBV20-1 to TRBJ1-5, with no clear D. CDR1 and CDR2 (germline): DFQATT, SNEGSKA (reference sequence). There are 14 residues in the CDR3. V was cut by 5 bases and J by 6 bases, with 17 bases left in between. This CDR3 is CSASWKGPVQPQHF. CDR3 DNA sequence: TGCAGTGCTTCCTGGAAAGGGCCCGTTCAGCCCCAGCATTTT.

This clonotype was seen ten or more times. V usage is TRBV20-1 and J usage is TRBJ2-7; no clear D. Germline V gives CDR1 DFQATT, CDR2 SNEGSKA (reference sequence). The CDR3 has 11 residues. Trimming shortened V by 3 bases and J by 7 bases, and 10 bases separated the two germline ends. CDR3 DNA: TGCAGTGCTAGTCGTATCGATGAGCAGTACTTC. Translating it yields CSASRIDEQYF.

This sequence joins TRBV7-9 and TRBJ2-7; a possible D gene is TRBD2 (5 bases). Looked up from germline, CDR1 is SEHNR and CDR2 is FQNEAQ (reference sequence). This CDR3 region has 13 residues. The V and J ends lost 5 bases and 3 bases respectively, with 11 bases between them. The CDR3 DNA follows: TGTGCCAGCAGCCGGGAAGGAAACTACGAGCAGTACTTC. As protein: CASSREGNYEQYF.

This clonotype was recorded at least ten times. The V gene is TRBV7-9, the J gene TRBJ1-6, with TRBD1 identical over 7 bases. Germline CDR1 and CDR2: SEHNR and FQNEAQ (reference sequence). Trimming at V came to 5 bases and at J to 9 bases, leaving 16 bases not matched to a gene. This CDR3 comprises 17 residues. The CDR3 coding sequence is TGTGCCAGCAGCATAACCCGGACGACAGGGTTTAGTTCACCCCTCCACTTT. It yields the protein CASSITRTTGFSSPLHF.

The J gene is TRBJ1-2, the V gene TRBV6-2 or TRBV6-3, with 8 positions matching TRBD1. CDR1 MNHEY and CDR2 SVGEGT come from the germline V gene. The junction had 9 bases not matched to a gene; V was cut back by 8 bases and J by 4 bases. The CDR3 has 14 residues. The CDR3 protein is CASPLDRAPYGYTF. CDR3 coding DNA: TGTGCCAGCCCTCTGGACAGGGCCCCCTATGGCTACACCTTC.

This clonotype was detected many times. The chain employs TRBV3-1 and TRBJ2-7, with D possibly matching TRBD2 (5 bases). V lost 0 bases and J lost 9, with 12 bases in between. CDR1 and CDR2 (germline): LGHDT, YNNKEL (reference sequence). The CDR3 sequence is 13 residues long. The CDR3 spells CASSQETIRRQYF. The CDR3 DNA follows: TGTGCCAGCAGCCAAGAGACTATACGACGGCAGTACTTC.

This clonotype was counted between two and nine times. The DNA for the CDR3 is TGTGCCAGCAGTTCCTTCTCTGGGGCCAACGTCCTGACTTTC. Amino acid sequence: CASSSFSGANVLTF. The rearrangement uses TRBV12-3 or TRBV12-4 and TRBJ2-6; D unclear. The CDR3 covers 14 residues. V gave up 4 bases and J gave up 0 bases, with 4 bases separating them.

This clonotype was counted ten times or more. This chain connects TRBV6-1 to TRBJ1-5; D call uncertain. Germline lookup yields CDR1 MNHNS and CDR2 SASEGT. The CDR3 covers 15 residues. V was trimmed by 7 bases and J by 4 bases, leaving 17 bases between them. CDR3 coding DNA: TGTGCCAGCACCTCGCGGTCGGTGGAAAATCAGCCCCAGCATTTT. This translates into CASTSRSVENQPQHF.

This clonotype was recorded at least ten times. The chain uses TRBV11-2 and TRBJ2-2, with D possibly being TRBD1 (7 bases). CDR3 length: 17 amino acids. CDR1 and CDR2 from the germline V gene are SGHAT and FQNNGV. V was clipped by 5 bases and J by 6 bases, with 22 bases between them. In nucleotides, the CDR3 is TGTGCCAGCAGCCCCAGGGTGGCAGGGGGACTTTCCGGGGAGCTGTTTTTT. Translating it yields CASSPRVAGGLSGELFF. Combining the CDR3 with reference TRBV11-2 and TRBJ2-2 gives the whole variable domain EAGVAQSPRYKIIEKRQSVAFWCNPISGHATLYWYQQILGQGPKLLIQFQNNGVVDDSQLPKDRFSAERLKGVDSTLKIQPAKLEDSAVYLCASSPRVAGGLSGELFFGEGSRLTVL.

The table lists this clonotype with many counts. V and J are TRBV7-8 and TRBJ2-5; D is tentatively TRBD1 or TRBD2 (5 bases each). V shed 4 bases and J shed 3 bases, with 18 bases lying between them. The V gene's germline CDR1 is SGHVS and CDR2 FQNEAQ. This CDR3 region has 16 residues. In DNA form, the CDR3 reads TGTGCCAGCAGCTCTAGGCGGGCAGGGATGGAAGAGACCCAGTACTTC. Translating it yields CASSSRRAGMEETQYF.

Ten or more counts support this clonotype. The chain carries TRBV6-2 or TRBV6-3 and TRBJ2-5, with a tentative D call TRBD1 (6 bases). The V end was cut by 5 bases, the J end by 2 bases, with 12 bases between. The CDR3 consists of 14 residues. CDR1 and CDR2 from the germline V gene are MNHEY and SVGEGT. CDR3 sequence reads: CASSGPGAQETQYF. The CDR3 DNA reads TGTGCCAGCAGTGGGCCAGGGGCACAAGAGACCCAGTACTTC.

This clonotype was recorded many times. The chain combines TRBV9 with TRBJ1-1; 8 bases map to TRBD1. Germline V gene data show CDR1 as SGDLS and CDR2 as YYNGEE. Unmatched junction bases numbered 8, after V lost 0 bases and J lost 1 base. CDR3 length: 17 residues. CDR3 DNA: TGTGCCAGCAGCGTAGGGGTCAGGGGGCTGACGAACACTGAAGCTTTCTTT. The encoded protein is CASSVGVRGLTNTEAFF.

Comments on this clonotype: No conserved phenylalanine or tryptophan is present at the end of the CDR3, so a read error is the likely explanation. The chain joins TRBV5-6 to TRBJ1-2; 7 bases are shared with TRBD1. Germline trimming cut 4 bases from V and 7 bases from J; bases unmatched to any gene: 7. This CDR3 is built from 13 residues. In germline, CDR1 is SGHDT, CDR2 YYEEEE. The CDR3 spells CASSLRQGSGYTL. The CDR3, as DNA: TGTGCCAGCAGCCTACGACAGGGTAGTGGCTACACCTTA.

This clonotype was seen repeatedly, ten times or more. The chain has TRBV18 and TRBJ2-5; D not resolved. The germline V and J ends were trimmed by 2 bases and 2 bases, with 12 bases remaining between them. CDR1 is KGHSH, CDR2 LQKENI, per germline. This CDR3 comprises 15 residues. In nucleotides, the CDR3 is TGTGCCAGCTCACCATCAGGAGCAGGACAAGAGACCCAGTACTTC. It yields the protein CASSPSGAGQETQYF.